One sample yielded the 20 T cell receptor beta chains listed below, sequenced in a study of T cell repertoires in cytomegalovirus infection. TCRdb passed the reads through MiXCR, listing each CDR3 protein once. Among hundreds of thousands of distinct CDR3 sequences listed, 20% to 25% were seen once. The sample was CD8+ T cells from PBMCs. All receptors come from a human donor in good health (CMV status not recorded). Some clones in this sample may be carry-over from other donors' samples.

Only a few counts were recorded for this clonotype. The chain couples TRBV28 to TRBJ1-5; TRBD1 might be the D (6 bases). Germline V gives CDR1 MDHEN, CDR2 SYDVKM. The V gene lost 6 bases and the J gene lost 6 bases, with 18 bases spanning the gap. CDR3 size: 15 residues. The DNA of the CDR3 is TGTGCCAGCAGCCTCCTCCGGGACATCGCTCAGCCCCAGCATTTT. Translating it yields CASSLLRDIAQPQHF.

Of note for this clonotype: A much larger clone sits a single nucleotide away, making a read error possible. The V gene is TRBV12-3 or TRBV12-4, the J gene TRBJ2-3; no reliable D call. This CDR3 region has 15 residues. CDR3 nucleotides: TGTGTCAGCAGTTTTGGGTCCGATCTCCGGGATACGCAGTATTTT. It is translated as CVSSFGSDLRDTQYF.

This clonotype was counted ten times or more. This chain connects TRBV6-6 to TRBJ2-7; 7 nucleotides line up with TRBD1. J lost 5 bases, V lost 3 bases, and 10 bases had no gene match. This CDR3 has 15 residues. Germline V gene lookup returns CDR1 MNHNY and CDR2 SVGAGI (reference sequence). Here the CDR3 reads CASSYVVQGYNEQYF. In DNA, the CDR3 is TGTGCCAGCAGTTATGTGGTACAGGGGTACAACGAGCAGTACTTC.

The chain combines TRBV6-2 or TRBV6-3 with TRBJ2-7; D remains ambiguous. Trimming pared 6 bases from V and 3 bases from J, leaving 12 bases between. The CDR3 length is 13 residues. CDR1 MNHEY and CDR2 SVGEGT come from the germline V gene. CDR3: CASRSLDGYEQYV. As DNA, the CDR3 is TGTGCCAGCAGGAGCTTGGACGGCTACGAGCAGTACGTC.

At least ten counts were recorded for this clonotype. The chain recombines TRBV6-5 with TRBJ2-1; 8 nucleotides agree with TRBD2. The V gene end was trimmed by 2 bases and the J gene end by 7 bases; junction bases not matched to a gene: 7. This CDR3 comprises 15 residues. CDR1 is MNHEY and CDR2 is SVGAGI in the germline V gene. This CDR3 reads CASSYGRGAGNEQFF. CDR3 coding DNA: TGTGCCAGCAGTTACGGGCGGGGGGCCGGGAATGAGCAGTTCTTC.

Ten or more counts support this clonotype. The gene calls are TRBV6-4 and TRBJ1-1; D remains ambiguous. The ends were cut back, 0 bases at V and 4 bases at J, with 6 bases in the middle. This CDR3 spans 13 amino acids. Germline assignment: CDR1 MRHNA and CDR2 SNTAGT. The CDR3 DNA is TGTGCCAGCAGTGACTCAATTTTCACTGAAGCTTTCTTT. Protein sequence: CASSDSIFTEAFF.

This clonotype was counted many times. The chain employs TRBV7-8 and TRBJ2-1; D not resolved. This CDR3 region has 12 residues. Germline lookup yields CDR1 SGHVS and CDR2 FQNEAQ. Trimming took off 4 bases at V and 9 bases at J, with 10 bases between the two ends. The CDR3 loop reads CASSWSQGEQFF. In nucleotides, the CDR3 is TGTGCCAGCAGCTGGAGCCAAGGTGAGCAGTTCTTC.

The chain has TRBV5-6 and TRBJ2-7, with D perhaps TRBD1 (6 bases). V dropped 3 bases and J dropped 0 bases, with 13 bases sitting between them. Germline CDR1 reads SGHDT; CDR2 reads YYEEEE. The CDR3 is 15 amino acids. CDR3 sequence reads: CASSSLDRYSYEQYF. The CDR3 nucleotides read TGTGCCAGCAGCTCCCTCGACAGGTACTCCTACGAGCAGTACTTC.

The table lists this clonotype with a few counts. This chain joins TRBV20-1 and TRBJ1-1, with 9 bases matching TRBD1. This CDR3 has 16 residues. Germline assignment: CDR1 DFQATT and CDR2 SNEGSKA (reference sequence). V lost 2 bases, J lost 2 bases, and 9 bases stayed unmatched. CDR3 nucleotides: TGCAGTGCTAGATTATTTAGGACAGGGGTCAACACTGAAGCTTTCTTT. Translating gives CSARLFRTGVNTEAFF.

In this sample, this clonotype turned up a few times. J is TRBJ2-7 and V is TRBV20-1; D possibly matches TRBD1 or TRBD2 (5 bases each). Germline CDR1 is DFQATT and CDR2 is SNEGSKA (reference sequence). Trimming cost V 6 bases and J 4 bases, with 16 bases left between them. This CDR3 contains 13 residues. This chain's CDR3 is CSARDPTPYEQYF. Written as DNA, the CDR3 is TGCAGTGCCCGGGACCCGACTCCATACGAGCAGTACTTC.

A remark on this clonotype: This may be a read error: a much more frequent sequence differs by one nucleotide. V usage is TRBV12-3 or TRBV12-4 and J usage is TRBJ2-7, with D possibly TRBD1 on 6 matching bases. This CDR3 has 13 amino acids. In DNA form, the CDR3 reads TGTGCCAACAGTCATACAGGGAATGGGGAGCAGTACTTC. Its translation: CANSHTGNGEQYF.

CDR3 sequence reads: CASSTWERGLISYEQYF. For the CDR3, the DNA is TGTGCCAGCAGCACCTGGGAGAGGGGACTGATCTCCTACGAGCAGTACTTC. The chain combines TRBV6-5 with TRBJ2-7; possibly TRBD2 for D (6 bases). Germline V lookup: CDR1 MNHEY, CDR2 SVGAGI. V was cut by 6 bases and J by 0 bases, with 21 bases left in between. The CDR3 runs to 17 residues.

V is TRBV7-9 and J is TRBJ2-1; D is unclear. Germline assignment: CDR1 SEHNR and CDR2 FQNEAQ (reference sequence). Trimming cost V 4 bases and J 4 bases, with 14 bases left between them. CDR3 length equals 15 residues. CDR3: CASSSTDGLYNEQFF. CDR3 coding DNA: TGTGCCAGCAGCTCTACGGACGGATTGTACAATGAGCAGTTCTTC.

This clonotype showed up just a few times. This sequence joins TRBV6-2 or TRBV6-3 and TRBJ2-7; maybe TRBD2 (5 bases). Germline V gene lookup returns CDR1 MNHEY and CDR2 SVGEGT. The CDR3 is 12 residues long. V was trimmed by 6 bases and J by 7 bases, leaving 13 bases between them. The CDR3 coding sequence is TGTGCCAGCAGGATCCGGGGTGGGGAGCAGTACGTC. Translating it yields CASRIRGGEQYV.

This clonotype turned up a few times. The chain recombines TRBV6-1 with TRBJ2-3; D remains ambiguous. Looked up from germline, CDR1 is MNHNS and CDR2 is SASEGT. V was pared by 6 bases and J by 1 base, with 8 bases between. This CDR3 is built from 13 residues. CDR3: CASRGMGTDTQYF. CDR3 coding DNA: TGTGCCAGCAGGGGGATGGGCACAGATACGCAGTATTTT.

This CDR3 reads CASGTPAESNQPQHF. CDR3 in DNA: TGTGCTAGTGGGACACCGGCGGAGAGCAATCAGCCCCAGCATTTT. The genes are TRBV12-5 and TRBJ1-5; D is unresolved. Trimming took off 6 bases at V and 1 base at J, with 13 bases between the two ends. This CDR3 is 15 amino acids long. Germline V gene lookup returns CDR1 LGHNT and CDR2 FRNRAP.

The gene calls are TRBV20-1 and TRBJ2-7; tentatively, D is TRBD1 (5 bases). Germline V gene lookup returns CDR1 DFQATT and CDR2 SNEGSKA (reference sequence). Between the trimmed V and J ends, which lost 0 bases and 6 bases, there was a span of 12 bases. CDR3 length: 13 residues. Here the CDR3 DNA reads TGCAGTGCTAGAGATAGCAGGGTCAGCGAGCAGTACTTC. Protein: CSARDSRVSEQYF.

This clonotype has more than one count but fewer than ten. The rearrangement uses TRBV27 and TRBJ2-1, with D perhaps matching TRBD1 (7 bases). CDR1 and CDR2 (germline): MNHEY, SMNVEV (reference sequence). Between the trimmed V and J ends, which lost 6 bases and 0 bases, there was a span of 12 bases. The length of the CDR3 is 15 residues. CDR3 DNA sequence: TGTGCCAGCAGGTCAGGGGGGCTCTCCTACAATGAGCAGTTCTTC. Its translation is CASRSGGLSYNEQFF.

At least ten counts were recorded for this clonotype. CDR3 region: CASTLSGGNYGYTF. The CDR3 region has the DNA TGTGCCAGCACCCTAAGCGGAGGGAACTATGGCTACACCTTC. The chain employs TRBV27 and TRBJ1-2; no clear D gene. Trimming took off 7 bases at V and 2 bases at J, with 14 bases between the two ends. Germline V gene sequence: CDR1 MNHEY, CDR2 SMNVEV (reference sequence). This CDR3 has 14 amino acids.

This clonotype turned up a few times. This chain uses TRBV29-1 with TRBJ2-3; tentative D call: TRBD2 (5 bases). CDR3 length: 11 amino acids. Germline values: CDR1 SQVTM, CDR2 ANQGSEA. Trimming took off 3 bases at V and 8 bases at J, with 9 bases between the two ends. The CDR3: CSVEEEGTQYF. CDR3 in DNA: TGCAGCGTTGAGGAGGAAGGTACGCAGTATTTT.